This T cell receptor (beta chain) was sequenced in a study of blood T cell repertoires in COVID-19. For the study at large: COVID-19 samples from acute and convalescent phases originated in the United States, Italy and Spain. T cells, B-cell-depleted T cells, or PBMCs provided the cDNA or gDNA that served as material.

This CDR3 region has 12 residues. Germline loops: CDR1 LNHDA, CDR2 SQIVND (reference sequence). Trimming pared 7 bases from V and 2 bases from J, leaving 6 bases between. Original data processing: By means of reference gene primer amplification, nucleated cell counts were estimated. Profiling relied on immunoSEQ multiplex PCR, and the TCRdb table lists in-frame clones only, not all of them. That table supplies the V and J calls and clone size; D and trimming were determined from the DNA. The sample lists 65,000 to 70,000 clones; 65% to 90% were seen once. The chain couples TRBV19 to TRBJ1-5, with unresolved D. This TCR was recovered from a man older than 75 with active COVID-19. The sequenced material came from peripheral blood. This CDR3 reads CASTRGNQPQHF. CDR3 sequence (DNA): TGTGCCAGTACACGGGGCAATCAGCCCCAGCATTTT.